This TCR beta chain was captured in a study of Graves' ophthalmopathy and Graves' hyperthyroidism. Study summary: Peripheral blood was gathered at first diagnosis, ahead of any treatment whatsoever.

General study results and limits: In blood appeared most of the expanded thyroid clonotypes whose frequency exceeded 0.001.

The CDR3 loop spans 14 amino acids. Deletions cut 5 bases from V and 4 bases from J, with 14 bases between. The sequenced template was RNA, covering the TCR beta CDR3 region. RT-PCR in the first round used HTBI primers; a second-round multiplex PCR followed. Each CDR3 protein gets one entry after TCRdb re-called the multiplex PCR reads with MiXCR. The sample has hundreds of thousands of distinct CDR3 sequences, over 20% seen once. This clonotype was detected once. Its cognate antigen is unknown. Being free of ophthalmopathy for 18 months of follow-up defined stable hyperthyroidism. This chain links TRBV12-3 or TRBV12-4 with TRBJ1-2, with a possible D match to TRBD1 (5 bases). Source material: peripheral blood. This receptor was identified in a woman under 30 with stable Graves' hyperthyroidism. Some clones in this sample may be carry-over from other donors' samples. CDR3 DNA sequence: TGTGCCAGCAGTGGGGACGGAGCTTCCTATGGCTACACCTTC. Amino acids: CASSGDGASYGYTF.